The 26 T cell receptor beta chains reported below all come from one sample, sequenced in a study of blood T cell repertoires in COVID-19. Sequenced by immunoSEQ multiplex PCR; TCRdb stores in-frame clones only, minus some. There are about 200,000 clones in the sample; 88% occur only once, and around 5.8% lies in the top ten. The source material was peripheral blood. The receptors shown here come from a man between 40 and 49 years old with active or convalescent COVID-19.

The chain has TRBV7-8 and TRBJ2-3, with 13 bases aligning to TRBD2. V shed 4 bases, J shed 3 bases, and the junction held 7 bases outside the gene matches. The CDR3 runs to 17 residues. Germline CDR1 SGHVS, CDR2 FQNEAQ. The CDR3 DNA sequence: TGTGCCAGCAGCTCCCCCCGACTAGCGGGGGGAACAGATACGCAGTATTTT. Translation gives CASSSPRLAGGTDTQYF.

The gene calls are TRBV6-5 and TRBJ2-1; weak D call: TRBD2 (5 bases). CDR3 length: 14 amino acids. Germline assignment: CDR1 MNHEY and CDR2 SVGAGI. The V end was cut by 10 bases, the J end by 4 bases, with 17 bases between. CDR3 in amino acids: CATLKPGDYNEQFF. The DNA for the CDR3 is TGTGCCACCCTAAAGCCCGGGGATTACAATGAGCAGTTCTTC.

The chain is built from TRBV30 and TRBJ2-5; D is unclear. The CDR3 is 12 amino acids. In germline, CDR1 is GTSNPN, CDR2 SVGIG (reference sequence). Between the trimmed V and J ends, which lost 8 bases and 2 bases, there was a span of 12 bases. CDR3 protein: CAGAPEQETQYF. As DNA, the CDR3 is TGTGCCGGAGCCCCGGAACAAGAGACCCAGTACTTC.

The V call is TRBV7-9, the J call TRBJ2-1; 9 nucleotides align to TRBD1. Germline V lookup: CDR1 SEHNR, CDR2 FQNEAQ (reference sequence). This CDR3 region has 17 residues. V lost 4 bases and J lost 1; bases outside the gene matches: 8. The CDR3: CASSSRSGTGSYNEQFF. Here the CDR3 DNA reads TGTGCCAGCAGCTCCAGAAGCGGGACAGGGTCCTACAATGAGCAGTTCTTC.

This clone was seen once. The V gene is TRBV5-1, the J gene TRBJ2-3; D might be TRBD2 (5 bases). Looked up from germline, CDR1 is SGHRS and CDR2 is YFSETQ. The CDR3 is made up of 16 amino acids. V lost 3 bases and J lost 2, with 16 bases in between. The CDR3 DNA is TGCGCCAGCAGCTATGTGACGGGGAGACACACAGATACGCAGTATTTT. Amino acids: CASSYVTGRHTDTQYF.

The chain uses TRBV19 and TRBJ2-1; 9 bases line up with TRBD2. Germline V lookup: CDR1 LNHDA, CDR2 SQIVND (reference sequence). Trimming cost V 3 bases and J 4 bases; bases outside gene matches: 4. This CDR3 has 15 amino acids. CDR3 nucleotides: TGTGCCAGTAGTATCAGTCTAGCGGGGTACAATGAGCAGTTCTTC. This translates into CASSISLAGYNEQFF.

The J gene is TRBJ2-7, the V gene TRBV3-1 (or the pseudogene TRBV3-2), with D perhaps TRBD1 (6 bases). CDR3 length equals 13 residues. Trimming stripped 4 bases from V and 4 bases from J, with 11 bases between. The V gene's germline CDR1 is LGHDT and CDR2 YNNKEL (reference sequence). The CDR3 nucleotides are TGTGCCAGCAGCCCGACAGGTCAGTACGAGCAGTACTTC. It specifies CASSPTGQYEQYF.

This clone was seen a handful of times. The J gene is TRBJ1-4, the V gene TRBV18; no firm D call. The germline V gene encodes CDR1 KGHSH and CDR2 LQKENI. V was cut by 3 bases and J by 5 bases, with 7 bases left in between. The CDR3 extends over 13 amino acids. CDR3 nucleotides: TGTGCCAGCTCACCTCTGGAGAATGAAAAACTGTTTTTT. Translated: CASSPLENEKLFF. Complete variable domain (other parts from reference TRBV18 and TRBJ1-4): NAGVMQNPRHLVRRRGQEARLRCSPMKGHSHVYWYRQLPEEGLKFMVYLQKENIIDESGMPKERFSAEFPKEGPSILRIQQVVRGDSAAYFCASSPLENEKLFFGSGTQLSVL.

The J gene is TRBJ1-2, the V gene TRBV11-2; D remains unclear. CDR1 is SGHAT, CDR2 FQNNGV, per germline. V was clipped by 1 base and J by 3 bases, with 12 bases between them. This CDR3 contains 15 residues. The CDR3 coding sequence is TGTGCCAGCAGCTTAGGCCAGGTCTCCGACTATGGCTACACCTTC. It translates to CASSLGQVSDYGYTF.

The chain is built from TRBV6-1 and TRBJ2-7; possible D gene TRBD2, 5 bases. V gave up 0 bases and J gave up 3 bases, with 15 bases separating them. Germline assignment: CDR1 MNHNS and CDR2 SASEGT. This CDR3 comprises 16 residues. CDR3 DNA: TGTGCCAGCAGTGAAGCGGCTAGCCGGGCCTACTACGAGCAGTACTTC. Amino acids: CASSEAASRAYYEQYF.

V usage is TRBV7-9 and J usage is TRBJ2-2; 7 bases align to TRBD2. After removal of 8 bases from V and 2 bases from J, the junction contained 17 bases not matched to a gene. This CDR3 is built from 18 residues. Germline V gene sequence: CDR1 SEHNR, CDR2 FQNEAQ (reference sequence). CDR3 residues: CASPFLPWRGINTGELFF. In nucleotides, the CDR3 is TGTGCCAGCCCTTTCCTACCGTGGCGGGGGATTAACACCGGGGAGCTGTTTTTT.

This chain uses TRBV15 with TRBJ2-7; perhaps TRBD2 as D (6 bases). V lost 8 bases and J 3 bases, leaving 14 bases between the germline ends. Germline V gene lookup returns CDR1 LNHNV and CDR2 YYDKDF (reference sequence). The CDR3 has 13 residues. CDR3 loop: CATAGGAYYEQYF. CDR3 nucleotides: TGTGCCACCGCGGGCGGGGCTTACTACGAGCAGTACTTC.

The V gene is TRBV6-2 or TRBV6-3, the J gene TRBJ2-1, with TRBD2 matching 8 bases. The CDR3 totals 15 residues. Per germline, CDR1 MNHEY and CDR2 SVGEGT. V lost 6 bases, J lost 6 bases, and 10 bases stayed unmatched. CDR3 in DNA: TGTGCCAGCAGCCCCGGAGGGGCGGGGGGCAATGAGCAGTTCTTC. Translation gives CASSPGGAGGNEQFF.

The V and J genes are TRBV27 and TRBJ1-1, with no clear D. The CDR3 loop spans 13 amino acids. The germline V gene has CDR1 MNHEY and CDR2 SMNVEV (reference sequence). V was pared by 6 bases and J by 2 bases, with 10 bases between. CDR3 sequence: CASSYDPNTEAFF. The DNA of the CDR3 is TGTGCCAGCAGCTACGATCCCAACACTGAAGCTTTCTTT.

The chain combines TRBV15 with TRBJ2-5; tentative D call: TRBD2 (5 bases). CDR3 length: 14 amino acids. With 6 bases removed from V and 1 base from J, the gap between germline ends came to 12 bases. CDR1 LNHNV and CDR2 YYDKDF come from the germline V gene (reference sequence). Written as DNA, the CDR3 is TGTGCCACCAGAGGCTCAGGACTCCAAGAGACCCAGTACTTC. It encodes CATRGSGLQETQYF.

The chain employs TRBV6-5 and TRBJ1-6; perhaps TRBD1 as D (6 bases). The germline V gene encodes CDR1 MNHEY and CDR2 SVGAGI. The CDR3 runs 13 residues. Trimming took 6 bases from V and 6 from J, leaving 9 bases between them. In DNA form, the CDR3 reads TGTGCCAGCAGCCGGGACATTAATTCACCCCTCCACTTT. It codes for CASSRDINSPLHF.

The rearrangement joins TRBV6-5 to TRBJ2-7; 8 positions agree with TRBD2. This CDR3 is 13 amino acids long. Germline CDR1 and CDR2: MNHEY and SVGAGI. J gave up 5 bases and V 11 bases, and 11 bases lay outside the gene matches. CDR3 nucleotide sequence: TGTGCCTACCAGCCCCGGGGGGGGAACGAGCAGTACTTC. It codes for CAYQPRGGNEQYF.

The chain combines TRBV6-5 with TRBJ1-3; possible D gene TRBD1, 6 bases. The germline V and J ends were trimmed by 6 bases and 6 bases, with 18 bases remaining between them. CDR1 is MNHEY and CDR2 is SVGAGI in the germline V gene. This CDR3 contains 15 residues. The CDR3 spells CASRRGGPQENTIYF. CDR3 sequence (DNA): TGTGCCAGCAGGCGCGGGGGGCCGCAGGAAAACACCATATATTTT.

This clone was recorded once. CDR3 in DNA: TGTGCCAGCAGCTTAGTCGGCAGGGGGCCTGATGGCTACACCTTC. This encodes CASSLVGRGPDGYTF. The V call is TRBV11-2, the J call TRBJ1-2; 8 bases line up with TRBD1. Germline CDR1 reads SGHAT; CDR2 reads FQNNGV. This CDR3 spans 15 amino acids. The ends lost 1 base at V and 6 bases at J; junction bases unmatched: 7.

This clone was observed a few times. The chain recombines TRBV29-1 with TRBJ2-2, with TRBD1 identical over 10 bases. CDR1 and CDR2 from the germline V gene are SQVTM and ANQGSEA. Unmatched junction bases numbered 3, after V lost 4 bases and J lost 7 bases. The CDR3 spans 13 residues. CDR3 in amino acids: CSVGRTGGGELFF. The CDR3 DNA reads TGCAGCGTTGGGAGGACAGGGGGCGGGGAGCTGTTTTTT.

The rearrangement joins TRBV7-2 to TRBJ1-2; 7 bases are a match to TRBD1. The junction had 8 bases not matched to a gene; V was cut back by 5 bases and J by 5 bases. The CDR3 has 14 residues. CDR1 is SGHTA and CDR2 is FQGNSA in the germline V gene. CDR3 sequence: CASSLRGTEYGYTF. In nucleotides, the CDR3 is TGTGCCAGCAGCCTACGTGGGACAGAATATGGCTACACCTTC.

DNA for the CDR3: TGCGCCAGCAGCTTGAATCCGGACAGGGGGGTCGATGAAGCTTTCTTT. Translated, it gives CASSLNPDRGVDEAFF. The gene calls are TRBV5-1 and TRBJ1-1, with TRBD1 identical over 10 bases. The CDR3 is made up of 16 amino acids. The V segment lost 1 base and the J segment 7 bases; nucleotides outside the gene matches: 10. Germline V gene data show CDR1 as SGHRS and CDR2 as YFSETQ.

V usage is TRBV10-3 and J usage is TRBJ2-7; 9 bases agree with TRBD1. This CDR3 has 15 residues. V was clipped by 5 bases and J by 7 bases; unmatched bases: 12. Looked up from germline, CDR1 is ENHRY and CDR2 is SYGVKD. The CDR3 sequence is CAISTTGGGYGEQYF. DNA of the CDR3: TGTGCCATCAGTACAACAGGGGGCGGATATGGAGAGCAGTACTTC.

The gene calls are TRBV3-1 (or the pseudogene TRBV3-2) and TRBJ1-4; D gene uncertain. The germline V and J ends were trimmed by 3 bases and 0 bases, with 8 bases remaining between them. The CDR3 spans 15 residues. Germline assignment: CDR1 LGHDT and CDR2 YNNKEL (reference sequence). This CDR3 reads CASSQRSATNEKLFF. The CDR3 bases are TGTGCCAGCAGCCAGAGAAGTGCAACTAATGAAAAACTGTTTTTT.

The V and J genes are TRBV19 and TRBJ2-1; 13 bases are shared with TRBD2. CDR3 size: 15 residues. J was trimmed by 5 bases and V by 7 bases; bases with no gene match: 5. Germline assignment: CDR1 LNHDA and CDR2 SQIVND (reference sequence). The CDR3 sequence: CASIKGTSGNNEQFF. The CDR3 DNA reads as TGTGCCAGTATAAAAGGGACTAGCGGGAACAATGAGCAGTTCTTC.

This chain connects TRBV29-1 to TRBJ1-1; 7 nucleotides match TRBD1. The CDR3 consists of 13 residues. V lost 3 bases to trimming and J lost 4 bases; unmatched junction nucleotides: 5. Germline V gene lookup returns CDR1 SQVTM and CDR2 ANQGSEA. The CDR3 sequence is CSVDPTGFTEAFF. Here the CDR3 DNA reads TGCAGCGTTGATCCGACAGGGTTCACTGAAGCTTTCTTT.